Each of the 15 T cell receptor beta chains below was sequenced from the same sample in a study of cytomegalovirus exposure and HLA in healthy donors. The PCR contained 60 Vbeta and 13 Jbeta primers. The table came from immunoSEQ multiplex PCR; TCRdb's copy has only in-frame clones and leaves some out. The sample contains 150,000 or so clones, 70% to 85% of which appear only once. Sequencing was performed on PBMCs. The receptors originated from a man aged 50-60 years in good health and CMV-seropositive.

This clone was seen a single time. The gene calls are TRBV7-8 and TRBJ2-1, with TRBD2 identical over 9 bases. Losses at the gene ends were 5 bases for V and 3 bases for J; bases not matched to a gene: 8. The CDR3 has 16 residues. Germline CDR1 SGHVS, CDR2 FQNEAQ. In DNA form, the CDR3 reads TGTGCCAGCAGCCCATGGGCGGGGGGGCTCTACAATGAGCAGTTCTTC. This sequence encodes CASSPWAGGLYNEQFF.

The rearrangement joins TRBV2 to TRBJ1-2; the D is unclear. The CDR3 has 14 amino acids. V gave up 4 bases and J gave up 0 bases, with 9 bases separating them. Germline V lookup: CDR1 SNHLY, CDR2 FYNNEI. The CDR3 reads CASSGRRANYGYTF. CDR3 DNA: TGTGCCAGCAGTGGTCGGAGGGCTAACTATGGCTACACCTTC.

In DNA form, the CDR3 reads TGTGCCAGCAGCCGCGACAGCCACTATGGCTACACCTTC. Translating gives CASSRDSHYGYTF. The V gene is TRBV7-2, the J gene TRBJ1-2; possibly TRBD1 for D (5 bases). V lost 5 bases, J lost 3 bases, and 10 bases lay in between. CDR1 is SGHTA, CDR2 FQGNSA, per germline. The CDR3 loop spans 13 amino acids. The whole variable domain, remainder taken from reference TRBV7-2 and TRBJ1-2, is GAGVSQSPSNKVTEKGKDVELRCDPISGHTALYWYRQSLGQGLEFLIYFQGNSAPDKSGLPSDRFSAERTGGSVSTLTIQRTQQEDSAVYLCASSRDSHYGYTFGSGTRLTVV.

The CDR3 DNA follows: TGTGCCAGCAGCGTAGGAAGCGGGGGGGCCTTAGAGACCCAGTACTTC. This codes for CASSVGSGGALETQYF. The chain uses TRBV9 and TRBJ2-5, with 10 bases fitting TRBD2. The germline V gene has CDR1 SGDLS and CDR2 YYNGEE. The CDR3 contains 16 residues. Trimming at V came to 0 bases and at J to 4 bases, leaving 6 bases not matched to a gene.

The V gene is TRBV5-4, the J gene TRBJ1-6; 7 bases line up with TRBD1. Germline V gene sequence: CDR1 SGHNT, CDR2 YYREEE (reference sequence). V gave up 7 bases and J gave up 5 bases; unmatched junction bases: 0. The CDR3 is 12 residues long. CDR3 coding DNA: TGTGCCAGCGGGACAGATAATTCACCCCTCCACTTT. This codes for CASGTDNSPLHF.

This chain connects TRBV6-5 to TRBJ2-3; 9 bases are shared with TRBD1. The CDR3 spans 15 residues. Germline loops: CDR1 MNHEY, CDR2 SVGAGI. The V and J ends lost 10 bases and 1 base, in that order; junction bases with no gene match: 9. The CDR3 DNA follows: TGTGCCACACAACAGGGGGCCATGGGCACAGATACGCAGTATTTT. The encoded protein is CATQQGAMGTDTQYF.

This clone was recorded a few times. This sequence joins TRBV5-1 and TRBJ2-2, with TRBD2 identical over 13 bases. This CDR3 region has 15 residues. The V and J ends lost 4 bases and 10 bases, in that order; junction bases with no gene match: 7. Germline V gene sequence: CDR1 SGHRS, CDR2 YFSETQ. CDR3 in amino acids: CASSRLAGGRMELFF. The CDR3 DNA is TGCGCCAGCAGCAGACTAGCGGGGGGCCGGATGGAGCTGTTTTTT.

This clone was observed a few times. CDR3 residues: CASQRNTGQVPYEQYF. The CDR3 DNA sequence: TGCGCCAGCCAAAGAAATACTGGACAGGTACCCTACGAGCAGTACTTC. The chain is built from TRBV5-1 and TRBJ2-7; 7 positions agree with TRBD1. Germline values: CDR1 SGHRS, CDR2 YFSETQ. V dropped 7 bases and J dropped 2; count of bases not matched to a gene: 15. The CDR3 length is 16 residues. Full variable domain (rest looked up from reference TRBV5-1 and TRBJ2-7): KAGVTQTPRYLIKTRGQQVTLSCSPISGHRSVSWYQQTPGQGLQFLFEYFSETQRNKGNFPGRFSGRQFSNSRSEMNVSTLELGDSALYLCASQRNTGQVPYEQYFGPGTRLTVT.

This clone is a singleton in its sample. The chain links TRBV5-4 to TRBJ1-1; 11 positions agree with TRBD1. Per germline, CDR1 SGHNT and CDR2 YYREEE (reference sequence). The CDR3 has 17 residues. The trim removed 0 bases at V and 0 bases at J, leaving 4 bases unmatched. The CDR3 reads CASSLAWTGGLNTEAFF. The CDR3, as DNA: TGTGCCAGCAGCTTGGCCTGGACAGGGGGCCTGAACACTGAAGCTTTCTTT.

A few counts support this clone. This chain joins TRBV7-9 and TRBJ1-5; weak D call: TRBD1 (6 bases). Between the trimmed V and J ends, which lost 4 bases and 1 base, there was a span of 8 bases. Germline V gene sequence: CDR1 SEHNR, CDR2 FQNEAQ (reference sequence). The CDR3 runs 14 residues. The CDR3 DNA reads TGTGCCAGCAGCTGGGACACGAGCAATCAGCCCCAGCATTTT. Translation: CASSWDTSNQPQHF.

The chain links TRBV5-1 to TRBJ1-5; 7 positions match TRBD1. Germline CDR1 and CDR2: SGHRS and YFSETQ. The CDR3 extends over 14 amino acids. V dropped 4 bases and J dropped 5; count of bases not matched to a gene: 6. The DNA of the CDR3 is TGCGCCAGCAGCCCTGGGACAGTCGATCAGCCCCAGCATTTT. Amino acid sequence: CASSPGTVDQPQHF.

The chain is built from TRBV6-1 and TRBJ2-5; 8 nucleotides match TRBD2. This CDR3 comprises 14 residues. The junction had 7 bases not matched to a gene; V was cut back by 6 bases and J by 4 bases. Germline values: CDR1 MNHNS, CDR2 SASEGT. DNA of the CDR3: TGTGCCAGCAGGAAGGGGACTAGGCCAGAGACCCAGTACTTC. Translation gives CASRKGTRPETQYF.

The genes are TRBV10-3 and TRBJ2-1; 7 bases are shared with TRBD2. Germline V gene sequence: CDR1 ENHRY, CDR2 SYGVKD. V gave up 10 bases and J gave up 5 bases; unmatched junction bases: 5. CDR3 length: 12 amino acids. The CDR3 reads CASGGDHNEQFF. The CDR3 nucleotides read TGTGCCAGCGGGGGAGACCACAATGAGCAGTTCTTC.

For the CDR3, the DNA is TGCGCCAGCAGCTTGGGGGCAGGGGGCTTCGACGAGCAGTACTTC. Protein sequence: CASSLGAGGFDEQYF. The gene calls are TRBV5-1 and TRBJ2-7; 8 nucleotides match TRBD1. The trim removed 0 bases at V and 5 bases at J, leaving 7 bases unmatched. The CDR3 is 15 amino acids. The germline V gene has CDR1 SGHRS and CDR2 YFSETQ. Full variable domain (missing parts from reference TRBV5-1 and TRBJ2-7): KAGVTQTPRYLIKTRGQQVTLSCSPISGHRSVSWYQQTPGQGLQFLFEYFSETQRNKGNFPGRFSGRQFSNSRSEMNVSTLELGDSALYLCASSLGAGGFDEQYFGPGTRLTVT.

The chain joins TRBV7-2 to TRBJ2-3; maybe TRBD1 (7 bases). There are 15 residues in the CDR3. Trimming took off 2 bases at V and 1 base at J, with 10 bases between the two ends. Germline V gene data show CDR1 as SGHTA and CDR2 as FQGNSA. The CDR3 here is CASSLRRGGTDTQYF. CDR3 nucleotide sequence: TGTGCCAGCAGCTTACGCAGGGGGGGCACAGATACGCAGTATTTT.